What follows are 13 T cell receptor beta chains derived from one specimen sequenced in a study of T-cell reconstitution after alpha-beta-depleted transplantation in children. Unique molecular identifiers were used to barcode this TCRbeta library. TCRdb re-analysed the PCR reads in MiXCR, keeping a single row per CDR3 protein. In the table there are about 300,000 distinct CDR3 sequences, 10% of which are singletons. Sequences were derived from PBMCs, sampled before TCRalphabeta/CD19-depleted stem cell transplant. These TCRs come from a boy younger than two with acute myeloid leukemia, due to receive a stem cell transplant.

The rearrangement joins TRBV13 to TRBJ2-3, with TRBD1 matching over 12 bases. CDR1 and CDR2 (germline): PRHDT, FYEKMQ (reference sequence). Germline trimming cut 5 bases from V and 3 bases from J; bases unmatched to any gene: 6. The CDR3 has 16 residues. CDR3 nucleotide sequence: TGTGCCAGCAGCCGTGGGACAGGGGGCGCAACAGATACGCAGTATTTT. As protein: CASSRGTGGATDTQYF. Filled out from reference TRBV13 and TRBJ2-3, the complete variable domain reads AAGVIQSPRHLIKEKRETATLKCYPIPRHDTVYWYQQGPGQDPQFLISFYEKMQSDKGSIPDRFSAQQFSDYHSELNMSSLELGDSALYFCASSRGTGGATDTQYFGPGTRLTVL.

This clonotype was seen a handful of times. The chain uses TRBV11-1 and TRBJ2-7; tentatively, D is TRBD1 (6 bases). CDR3 size: 15 residues. The germline CDR1 and CDR2 sequences are SGHAT and FQDESV (reference sequence). V gave up 5 bases and J gave up 2 bases, with 16 bases separating them. CDR3 nucleotide sequence: TGTGCCAGCAGCCCCCGCCGGGACACCGCCTACGAGCAGTACTTC. Translating gives CASSPRRDTAYEQYF.

Regarding this clonotype: One base away lies a much larger clone, so this may be a sequencing read error. V usage is TRBV5-1 and J usage is TRBJ2-3; a weak D match, TRBD1 (5 bases). The DNA matches TRBJ1-5 better at its end, which makes the J call doubtful. The CDR3 is 17 residues long. Germline lookup yields CDR1 SGHRS and CDR2 YFSETQ. CDR3 sequence: CASSLPASGGTTDTQHF. Written as DNA, the CDR3 is TGCGCCAGCAGCTTGCCCGCTAGCGGGGGTACCACAGATACGCAGCATTTT.

This clonotype was picked up many times. V is TRBV20-1 and J is TRBJ2-1; no definite D call. Between the trimmed V and J ends, which lost 7 bases and 6 bases, there was a span of 4 bases. Germline assignment: CDR1 DFQATT and CDR2 SNEGSKA (reference sequence). The CDR3 has 9 residues. CDR3 DNA: TGCAGTGTGCGCAATGAGCAGTTCTTC. Translation: CSVRNEQFF.

This clonotype was picked up many times. The J gene is TRBJ2-1, the V gene TRBV4-2; D uncertain. The germline gives CDR1 LGHNA, CDR2 YNFKEQ. The CDR3 length is 16 residues. V dropped 8 bases and J dropped 2 bases, with 19 bases sitting between them. This CDR3 reads CASHASGTATYNEQFF. The CDR3 DNA sequence: TGTGCCAGCCATGCCTCCGGCACCGCGACCTACAATGAGCAGTTCTTC.

The DNA for the CDR3 is TGCGCCAGCAGCCCCTATACGGACGGGGAATCCTACGAGCAGTACTTC. Translation: CASSPYTDGESYEQYF. The chain joins TRBV4-3 to TRBJ2-7; possibly TRBD2 for D (5 bases). Per the germline V gene, CDR1 is LGHNA and CDR2 is YSLEER. The V end lost 4 bases, the J end lost 1 base, and 17 bases lay between the germline ends. The CDR3 has 16 amino acids.

This clonotype was detected many times. The rearrangement uses TRBV9 and TRBJ2-7, with TRBD2 matching 9 bases. This CDR3 has 16 amino acids. V shed 0 bases, J shed 0 bases, and the junction held 4 bases outside the gene matches. Germline V gene lookup returns CDR1 SGDLS and CDR2 YYNGEE. Written as DNA, the CDR3 is TGTGCCAGCAGCGTAGGCCTAGCGGGGAGCTCCTACGAGCAGTACTTC. Encoded protein: CASSVGLAGSSYEQYF.

This clonotype was seen repeatedly, ten times or more. The rearrangement links TRBV5-1 to TRBJ2-3, with TRBD2 matching over 9 bases. The germline CDR1 and CDR2 sequences are SGHRS and YFSETQ. There are 16 residues in the CDR3. Trimming removed 4 bases from V and 0 bases from J; junction bases left unmatched: 6. The chain's CDR3 is CASSLRLAESTDTQYF. CDR3 DNA sequence: TGCGCCAGCAGCCTGCGACTAGCGGAAAGCACAGATACGCAGTATTTT.

Of note for this clonotype: One end of the junction varies from germline; a read error may be responsible. The J gene is TRBJ2-7, the V gene TRBV20-1; 10 bases map to TRBD2. The CDR3 has 15 amino acids. CDR1 and CDR2 (germline): DFQATT, SNEGSKA (reference sequence). The CDR3 coding sequence is TGCTGTGCTAGAGTACTAGCGGGAACCACCTACGAGCAGTACTTC. Encoded protein: CCARVLAGTTYEQYF.

This clonotype was seen at least ten times. The V call is TRBV20-1, the J call TRBJ1-1, with unresolved D. V was cut by 7 bases and J by 4 bases, with 13 bases left in between. CDR1 DFQATT and CDR2 SNEGSKA come from the germline V gene (reference sequence). The CDR3 has 12 amino acids. CDR3 loop: CSGVKGGTEAFF. For the CDR3, the DNA is TGCAGTGGGGTCAAGGGAGGCACTGAAGCTTTCTTT.

This clonotype was observed a handful of times. The chain carries TRBV29-1 and TRBJ2-1, with a weak D call TRBD2 (5 bases). Germline assignment: CDR1 SQVTM and CDR2 ANQGSEA. The CDR3 has 13 amino acids. Trimming removed 3 bases from V and 4 bases from J, with 10 bases in between. The CDR3 reads CSVDWGVYNEQFF. CDR3 coding DNA: TGCAGCGTTGATTGGGGAGTATACAATGAGCAGTTCTTC.

Of note for this clonotype: A much more abundant neighbour one base away suggests this may be a read error. V gene TRBV7-9 combines with J gene TRBJ2-7; a weak D match, TRBD1 (6 bases). The V end was cut by 5 bases, the J end by 3 bases, with 14 bases between. Germline values: CDR1 SEHNR, CDR2 FQNEAQ (reference sequence). This CDR3 has 14 amino acids. The CDR3 DNA sequence: TGTGCCAGCAGCCGCAGGGGCCTGAGCTACGAGCAGTACTTC. Its protein product is CASSRRGLSYEQYF.

As regards this clonotype: This may be a read error: a much more frequent sequence differs by one nucleotide. This chain links TRBV5-1 with TRBJ1-1, with 7 bases matching TRBD1. Germline V gene data show CDR1 as SGHRS and CDR2 as YFSETQ. The CDR3 contains 14 residues. The CDR3 protein is CAISLYPTQGEAFF. CDR3 in DNA: TGCGCCATCAGCTTGTACCCAACACAGGGGGAAGCTTTCTTT.